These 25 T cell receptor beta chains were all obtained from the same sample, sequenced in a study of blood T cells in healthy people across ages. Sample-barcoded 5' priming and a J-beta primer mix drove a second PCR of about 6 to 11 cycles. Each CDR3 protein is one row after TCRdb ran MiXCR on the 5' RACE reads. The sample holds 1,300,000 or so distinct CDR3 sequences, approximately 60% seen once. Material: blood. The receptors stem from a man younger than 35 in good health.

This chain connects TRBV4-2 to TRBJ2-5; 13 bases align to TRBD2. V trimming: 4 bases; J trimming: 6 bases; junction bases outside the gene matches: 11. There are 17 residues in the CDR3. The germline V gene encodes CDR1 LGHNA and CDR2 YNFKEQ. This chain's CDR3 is CASSPGLAGPSQKTQYF. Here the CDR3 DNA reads TGTGCCAGCAGCCCGGGACTAGCGGGACCTTCCCAGAAGACCCAGTACTTC.

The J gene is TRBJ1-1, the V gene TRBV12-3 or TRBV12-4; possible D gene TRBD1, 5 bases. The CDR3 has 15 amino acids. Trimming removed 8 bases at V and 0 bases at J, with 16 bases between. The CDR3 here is CASGIWGFMNTEAFF. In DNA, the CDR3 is TGTGCCAGCGGTATCTGGGGGTTCATGAACACTGAAGCTTTCTTT.

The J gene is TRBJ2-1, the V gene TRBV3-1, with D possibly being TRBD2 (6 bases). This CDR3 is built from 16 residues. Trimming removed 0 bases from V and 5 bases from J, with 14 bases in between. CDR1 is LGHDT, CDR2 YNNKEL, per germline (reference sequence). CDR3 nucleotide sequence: TGTGCCAGCAGCCAAGATGGGAGGAAATGCGACAATGAGCAGTTCTTC. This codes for CASSQDGRKCDNEQFF.

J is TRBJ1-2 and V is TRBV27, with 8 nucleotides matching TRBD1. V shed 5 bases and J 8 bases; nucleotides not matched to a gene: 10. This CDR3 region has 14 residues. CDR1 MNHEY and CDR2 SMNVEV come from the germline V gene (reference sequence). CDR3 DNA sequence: TGTGCCAGCAGTGATCCCGGACAGGGTATGGGCTACACCTTC. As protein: CASSDPGQGMGYTF.

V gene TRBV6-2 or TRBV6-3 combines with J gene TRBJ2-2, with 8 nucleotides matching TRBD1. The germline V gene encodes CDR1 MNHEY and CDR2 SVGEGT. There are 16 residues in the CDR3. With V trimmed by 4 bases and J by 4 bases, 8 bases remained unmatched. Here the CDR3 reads CASSSLGQGATGELFF. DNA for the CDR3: TGTGCCAGCAGTTCCCTGGGCCAGGGGGCCACCGGGGAGCTGTTTTTT.

The CDR3 region is CASSSRQGQFF. CDR3 coding DNA: TGTGCCAGCAGCTCTCGACAGGGCCAGTTCTTC. This rearrangement joins TRBV7-9 to TRBJ2-1, with 7 nucleotides matching TRBD1. The CDR3 runs to 11 residues. J was trimmed by 13 bases and V by 4 bases; bases with no gene match: 4. CDR1 and CDR2 from the germline V gene are SEHNR and FQNEAQ (reference sequence).

The CDR3 DNA reads as TGTGCCAGCAGTCCTAGAGGGATTGGGAGGGAAGCTTTCTTT. Protein product: CASSPRGIGREAFF. V is TRBV27 and J is TRBJ1-1; D gene uncertain. The CDR3 is made up of 14 amino acids. Trimming removed 5 bases at V and 8 bases at J, with 18 bases between. Germline V lookup: CDR1 MNHEY, CDR2 SMNVEV (reference sequence).

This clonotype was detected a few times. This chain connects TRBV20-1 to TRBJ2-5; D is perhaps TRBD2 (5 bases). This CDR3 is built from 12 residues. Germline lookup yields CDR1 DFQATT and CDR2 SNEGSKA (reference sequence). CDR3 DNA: TGCAGCGGACTCCTAATACAAGAGACCCAGTACTTC. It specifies CSGLLIQETQYF.

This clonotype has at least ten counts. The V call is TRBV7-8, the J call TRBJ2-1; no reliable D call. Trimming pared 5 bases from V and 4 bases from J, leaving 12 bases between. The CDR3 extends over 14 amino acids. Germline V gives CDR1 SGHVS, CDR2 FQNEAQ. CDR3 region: CASSTGSLYNEQFF. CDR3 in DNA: TGTGCCAGCAGCACCGGGTCCCTTTACAATGAGCAGTTCTTC.

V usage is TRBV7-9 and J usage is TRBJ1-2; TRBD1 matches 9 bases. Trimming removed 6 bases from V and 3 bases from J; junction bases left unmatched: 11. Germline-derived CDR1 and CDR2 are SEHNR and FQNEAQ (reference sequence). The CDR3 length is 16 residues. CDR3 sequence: CASSHPGGQGDYGYTF. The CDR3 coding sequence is TGTGCCAGCAGTCACCCCGGGGGACAGGGAGACTATGGCTACACCTTC.

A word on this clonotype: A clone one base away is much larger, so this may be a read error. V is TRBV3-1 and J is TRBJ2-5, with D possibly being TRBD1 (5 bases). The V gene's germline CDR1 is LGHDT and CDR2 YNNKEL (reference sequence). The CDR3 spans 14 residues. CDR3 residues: CTSSPRQGGETQYF. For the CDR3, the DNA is TGTACCAGCAGCCCAAGGCAGGGCGGAGAGACCCAGTACTTC.

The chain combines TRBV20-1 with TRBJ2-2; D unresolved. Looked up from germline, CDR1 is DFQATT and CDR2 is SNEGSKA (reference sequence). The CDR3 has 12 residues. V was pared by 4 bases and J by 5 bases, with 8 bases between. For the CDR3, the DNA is TGCAGTGCTACGGACGGTACCGGGGAGCTGTTTTTT. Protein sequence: CSATDGTGELFF.

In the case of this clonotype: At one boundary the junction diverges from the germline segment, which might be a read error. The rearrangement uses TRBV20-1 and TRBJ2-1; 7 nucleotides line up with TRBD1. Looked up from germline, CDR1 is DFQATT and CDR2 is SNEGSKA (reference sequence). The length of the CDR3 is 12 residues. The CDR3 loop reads CIASRMTGLPFF. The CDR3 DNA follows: TGCATTGCTAGTAGAATGACAGGGCTGCCGTTCTTC.

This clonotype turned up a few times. CDR3 nucleotide sequence: TGTGCCAGCAGCTTGGTCAGTGTAGAAGCTTTCTTT. Translation gives CASSLVSVEAFF. The chain employs TRBV7-9 and TRBJ1-1; no definite D call. This CDR3 comprises 12 residues. Germline V gives CDR1 SEHNR, CDR2 FQNEAQ (reference sequence). The V end lost 3 bases, the J end lost 8 bases, and 10 bases lay between the germline ends.

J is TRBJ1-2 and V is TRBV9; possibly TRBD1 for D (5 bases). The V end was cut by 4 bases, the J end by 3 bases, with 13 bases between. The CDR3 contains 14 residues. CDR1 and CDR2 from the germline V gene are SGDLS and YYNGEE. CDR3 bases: TGTGCCAGCAGCACGAGGGGAGGTGACTATGGCTACACCTTC. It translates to CASSTRGGDYGYTF. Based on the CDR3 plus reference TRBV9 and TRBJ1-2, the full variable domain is DSGVTQTPKHLITATGQRVTLRCSPRSGDLSVYWYQQSLDQGLQFLIQYYNGEERAKGNILERFSAQQFPDLHSELNLSSLELGDSALYFCASSTRGGDYGYTFGSGTRLTVV.

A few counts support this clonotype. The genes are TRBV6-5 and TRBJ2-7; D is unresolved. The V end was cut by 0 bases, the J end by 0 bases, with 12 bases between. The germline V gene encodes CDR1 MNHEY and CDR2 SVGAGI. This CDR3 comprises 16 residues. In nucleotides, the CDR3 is TGTGCCAGCAGTTACTCGAAGACTCCCTACTCCTACGAGCAGTACTTC. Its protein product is CASSYSKTPYSYEQYF.

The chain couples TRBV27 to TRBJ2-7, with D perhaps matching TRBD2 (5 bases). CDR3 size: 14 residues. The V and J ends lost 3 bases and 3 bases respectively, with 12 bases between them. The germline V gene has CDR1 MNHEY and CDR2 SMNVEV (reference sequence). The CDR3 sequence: CASSFSGEHYEQYF. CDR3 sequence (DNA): TGTGCCAGCAGTTTTTCTGGGGAGCACTACGAGCAGTACTTC.

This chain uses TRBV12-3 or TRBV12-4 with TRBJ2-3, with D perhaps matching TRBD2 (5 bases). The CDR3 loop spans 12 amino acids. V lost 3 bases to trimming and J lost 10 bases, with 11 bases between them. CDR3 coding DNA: TGTGCCAGCAGTTTTGGGTTCGGGGCGCAGTATTTT. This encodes CASSFGFGAQYF.

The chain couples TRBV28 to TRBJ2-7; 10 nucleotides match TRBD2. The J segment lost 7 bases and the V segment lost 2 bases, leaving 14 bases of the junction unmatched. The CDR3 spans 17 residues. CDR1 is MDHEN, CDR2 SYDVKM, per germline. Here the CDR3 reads CASSLPRLAGRLNEQYF. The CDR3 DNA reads TGTGCCAGCAGTTTACCAAGACTAGCGGGTCGTCTCAATGAGCAGTACTTC.

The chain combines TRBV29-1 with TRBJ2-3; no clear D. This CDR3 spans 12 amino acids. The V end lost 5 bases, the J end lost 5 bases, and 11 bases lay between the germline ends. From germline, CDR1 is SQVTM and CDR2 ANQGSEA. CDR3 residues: CSVHFPVDTQYF. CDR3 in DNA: TGCAGCGTTCATTTTCCGGTAGATACGCAGTATTTT.

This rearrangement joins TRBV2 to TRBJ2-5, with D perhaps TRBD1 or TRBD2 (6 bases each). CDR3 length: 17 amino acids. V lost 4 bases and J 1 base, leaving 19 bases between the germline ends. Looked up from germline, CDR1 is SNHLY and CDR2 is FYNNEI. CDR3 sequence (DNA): TGTGCCAGCAGTGGATATAGATCCGGGGGCGTCCAAGAGACCCAGTACTTC. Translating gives CASSGYRSGGVQETQYF.

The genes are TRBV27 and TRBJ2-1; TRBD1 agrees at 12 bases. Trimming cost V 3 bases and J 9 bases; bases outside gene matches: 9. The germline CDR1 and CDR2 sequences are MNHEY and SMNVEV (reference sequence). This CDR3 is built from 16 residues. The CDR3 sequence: CASSFFPGQGAVEQFF. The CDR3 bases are TGTGCCAGCAGTTTTTTCCCGGGACAGGGGGCGGTTGAGCAGTTCTTC.

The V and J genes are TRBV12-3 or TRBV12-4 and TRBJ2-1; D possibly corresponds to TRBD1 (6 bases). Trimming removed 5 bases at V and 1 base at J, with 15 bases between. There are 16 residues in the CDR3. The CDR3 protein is CASSARDNPSYNEQFF. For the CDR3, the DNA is TGTGCCAGCAGTGCTAGGGACAATCCTTCCTACAATGAGCAGTTCTTC.

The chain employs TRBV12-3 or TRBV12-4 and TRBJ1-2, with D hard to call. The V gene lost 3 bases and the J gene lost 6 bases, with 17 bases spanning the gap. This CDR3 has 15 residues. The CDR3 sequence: CASSFMPGPPNGYTF. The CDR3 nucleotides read TGTGCCAGCAGTTTTATGCCAGGACCACCTAATGGCTACACCTTC.

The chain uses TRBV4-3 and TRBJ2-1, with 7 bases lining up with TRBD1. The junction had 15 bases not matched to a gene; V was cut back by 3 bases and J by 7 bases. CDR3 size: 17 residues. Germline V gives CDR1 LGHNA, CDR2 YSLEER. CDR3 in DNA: TGCGCCAGCAGCCACGGCCGCCGACAGGGTGGGGGAAATGAGCAGTTCTTC. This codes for CASSHGRRQGGGNEQFF.